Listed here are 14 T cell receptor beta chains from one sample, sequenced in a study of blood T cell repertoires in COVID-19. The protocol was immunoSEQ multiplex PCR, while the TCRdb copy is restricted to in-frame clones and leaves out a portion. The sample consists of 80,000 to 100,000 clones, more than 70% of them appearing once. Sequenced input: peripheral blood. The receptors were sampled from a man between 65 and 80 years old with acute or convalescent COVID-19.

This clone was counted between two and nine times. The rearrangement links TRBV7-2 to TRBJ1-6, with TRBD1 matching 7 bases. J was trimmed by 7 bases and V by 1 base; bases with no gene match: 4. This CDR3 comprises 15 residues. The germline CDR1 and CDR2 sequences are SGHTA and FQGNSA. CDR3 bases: TGTGCCAGCAGCTTAGAGGGGGCGAGAAATTCACCCCTCCACTTT. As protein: CASSLEGARNSPLHF.

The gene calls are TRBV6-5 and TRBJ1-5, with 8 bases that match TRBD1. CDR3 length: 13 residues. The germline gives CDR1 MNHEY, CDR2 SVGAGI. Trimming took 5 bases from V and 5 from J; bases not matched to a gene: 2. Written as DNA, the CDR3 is TGTGCCAGCAGTCCGGACAGGGATCAGCCCCAGCATTTT. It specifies CASSPDRDQPQHF.

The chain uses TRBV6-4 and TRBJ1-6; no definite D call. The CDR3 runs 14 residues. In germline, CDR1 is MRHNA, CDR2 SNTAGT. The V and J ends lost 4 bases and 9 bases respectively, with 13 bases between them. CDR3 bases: TGTGCCAGCAGTGTAGAGTACCTGTCTTCACCCCTCCACTTT. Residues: CASSVEYLSSPLHF.

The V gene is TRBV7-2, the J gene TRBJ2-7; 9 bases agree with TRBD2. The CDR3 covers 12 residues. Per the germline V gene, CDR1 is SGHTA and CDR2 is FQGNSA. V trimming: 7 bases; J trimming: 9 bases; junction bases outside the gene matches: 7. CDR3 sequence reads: CASTLAGLVQYF. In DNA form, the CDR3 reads TGTGCCAGCACTCTAGCGGGATTAGTGCAGTACTTC.

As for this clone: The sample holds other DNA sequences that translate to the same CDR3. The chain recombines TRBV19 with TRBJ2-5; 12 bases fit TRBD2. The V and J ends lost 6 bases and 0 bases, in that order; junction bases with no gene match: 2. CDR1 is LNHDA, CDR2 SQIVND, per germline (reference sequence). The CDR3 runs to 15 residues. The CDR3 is CASRRLAGDQETQYF. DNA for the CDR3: TGTGCCAGTAGGAGACTAGCGGGAGACCAAGAGACCCAGTACTTC. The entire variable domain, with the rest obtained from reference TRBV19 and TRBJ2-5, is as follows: DGGITQSPKYLFRKEGQNVTLSCEQNLNHDAMYWYRQDPGQGLRLIYYSQIVNDFQKGDIAEGYSVSREKKESFPLTVTSAQKNPTAFYLCASRRLAGDQETQYFGPGTRLLVL.

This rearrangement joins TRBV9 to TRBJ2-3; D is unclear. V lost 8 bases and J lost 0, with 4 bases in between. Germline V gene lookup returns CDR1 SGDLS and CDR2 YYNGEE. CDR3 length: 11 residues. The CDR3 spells CASESTDTQYF. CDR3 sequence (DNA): TGTGCCAGTGAGAGCACAGATACGCAGTATTTT.

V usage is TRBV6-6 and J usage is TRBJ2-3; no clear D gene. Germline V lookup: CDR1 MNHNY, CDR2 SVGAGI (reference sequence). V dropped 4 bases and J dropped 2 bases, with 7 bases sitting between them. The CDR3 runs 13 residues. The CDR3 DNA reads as TGTGCCAGCAGTTTGGTAGCCACAGATACGCAGTATTTT. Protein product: CASSLVATDTQYF.

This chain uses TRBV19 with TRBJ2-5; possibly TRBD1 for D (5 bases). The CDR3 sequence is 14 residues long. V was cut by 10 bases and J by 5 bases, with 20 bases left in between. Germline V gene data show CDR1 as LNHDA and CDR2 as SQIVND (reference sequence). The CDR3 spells CATRFRQGGETQYF. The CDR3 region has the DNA TGTGCCACCCGTTTCCGCCAGGGTGGGGAGACCCAGTACTTC.

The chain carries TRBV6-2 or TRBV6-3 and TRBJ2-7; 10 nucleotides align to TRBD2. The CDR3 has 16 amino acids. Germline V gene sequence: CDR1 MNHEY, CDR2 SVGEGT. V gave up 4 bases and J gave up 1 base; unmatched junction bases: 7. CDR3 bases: TGTGCCAGCAGTTTGGGGGTAGCGGGAGGTTCCTACGAGCAGTACTTC. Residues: CASSLGVAGGSYEQYF.

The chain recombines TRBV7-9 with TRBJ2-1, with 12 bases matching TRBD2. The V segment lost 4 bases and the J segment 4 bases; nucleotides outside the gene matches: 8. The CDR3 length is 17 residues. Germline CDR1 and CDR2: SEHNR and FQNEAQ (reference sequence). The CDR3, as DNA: TGTGCCAGCAGCTCACCCGGACTAGCGGGATGGTACAATGAGCAGTTCTTC. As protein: CASSSPGLAGWYNEQFF.

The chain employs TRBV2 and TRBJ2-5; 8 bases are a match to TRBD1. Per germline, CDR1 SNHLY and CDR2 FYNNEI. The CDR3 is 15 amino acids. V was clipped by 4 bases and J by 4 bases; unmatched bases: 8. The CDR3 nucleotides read TGTGCCAGCAGTGCCTGGACAGGGAGTTCAGAGACCCAGTACTTC. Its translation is CASSAWTGSSETQYF.

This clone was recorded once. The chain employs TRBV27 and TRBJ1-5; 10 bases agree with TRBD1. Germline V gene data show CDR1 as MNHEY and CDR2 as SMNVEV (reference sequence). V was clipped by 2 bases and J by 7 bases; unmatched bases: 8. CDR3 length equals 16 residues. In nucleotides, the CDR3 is TGTGCCAGCAGTTTAAGGGTGACAGGGGGCCGGCAGCCCCAGCATTTT. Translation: CASSLRVTGGRQPQHF.

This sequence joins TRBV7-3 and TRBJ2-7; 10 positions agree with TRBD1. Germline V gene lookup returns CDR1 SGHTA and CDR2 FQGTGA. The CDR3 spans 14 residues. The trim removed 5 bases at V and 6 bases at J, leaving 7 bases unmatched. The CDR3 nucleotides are TGTGCCAGCAGCATGGACAGGGGGAGGGGCGAGCAGTACTTC. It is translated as CASSMDRGRGEQYF.

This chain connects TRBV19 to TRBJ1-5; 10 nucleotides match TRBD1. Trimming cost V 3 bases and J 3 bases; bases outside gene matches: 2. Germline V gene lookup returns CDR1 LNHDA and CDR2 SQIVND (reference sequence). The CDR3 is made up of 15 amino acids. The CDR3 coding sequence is TGTGCCAGTAGTATGGACAGGGGGATCAATCAGCCCCAGCATTTT. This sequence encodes CASSMDRGINQPQHF. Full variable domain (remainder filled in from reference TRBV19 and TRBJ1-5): DGGITQSPKYLFRKEGQNVTLSCEQNLNHDAMYWYRQDPGQGLRLIYYSQIVNDFQKGDIAEGYSVSREKKESFPLTVTSAQKNPTAFYLCASSMDRGINQPQHFGDGTRLSIL.